This TCR beta chain was identified during a study of cytomegalovirus exposure and HLA in healthy donors. Study as a whole: Across around 400 genotyped donors, around 82% landed in the Caucasian-associated ancestry cluster. Study-level findings and limits: Later on, an analysis showed TCR association rates differing by HLA locus, with DRB1 the most and HLA-C the fewest. Some V segments (TRBV6-2 and TRBV6-3 among them) were excluded as indistinguishable.

In nominal health when sampled, donors likely had unrecorded immune exposures nonetheless. The sample holds one count of this clone. The antigen is unknown. The PCR made use of 60 Vbeta and 13 Jbeta primers. This table comes from immunoSEQ multiplex PCR, and its TCRdb copy is limited to in-frame clones, with some not included. This table holds fewer than 150,000 clones, 70% to 80% found once. V shed 6 bases and J 8 bases; nucleotides not matched to a gene: 10. This CDR3 spans 14 amino acids. CDR1 and CDR2 from the germline V gene are LNHDA and SQIVND (reference sequence). The source of this sequence is a male donor in good health and CMV-seronegative. The chain couples TRBV19 to TRBJ1-2; 9 bases map to TRBD1. Input material: PBMCs. The CDR3 loop reads CASSSGTGLEGYTF. DNA of the CDR3: TGTGCCAGTAGCTCCGGGACAGGGTTGGAGGGCTACACCTTC.